This TCR beta chain is from a study of T-cell memory formation after mild COVID-19. General study findings and limits: Day 15 to 85 contracting clones showed balanced CD4/CD8; later expanders leaned CD4+.

TCRdb reprocessed the 5' RACE reads with MiXCR, giving one entry per CDR3 protein. Of about 560,000 distinct CDR3 sequences listed, less than 25% were seen once; the top ten hold roughly 9.1%. Looked up from germline, CDR1 is MGHDK and CDR2 is SYGVNS. Trimming cost V 7 bases and J 3 bases; bases outside gene matches: 4. The CDR3 runs to 14 residues. With regard to this clonotype: Its antigen remains unidentified.

V gene TRBV25-1 combines with J gene TRBJ2-7; 12 nucleotides align to TRBD1. The sequenced material came from PBMCs or a T cell subset sorted from them (not recorded which). The TCR comes from an adult woman who had mild COVID-19 (a few samples of this study predate the infection). Cell type and time point are not known. CDR3 region: CASTGTGGGYEQYF. DNA for the CDR3: TGTGCCAGCACCGGGACAGGGGGCGGCTACGAGCAGTACTTC.